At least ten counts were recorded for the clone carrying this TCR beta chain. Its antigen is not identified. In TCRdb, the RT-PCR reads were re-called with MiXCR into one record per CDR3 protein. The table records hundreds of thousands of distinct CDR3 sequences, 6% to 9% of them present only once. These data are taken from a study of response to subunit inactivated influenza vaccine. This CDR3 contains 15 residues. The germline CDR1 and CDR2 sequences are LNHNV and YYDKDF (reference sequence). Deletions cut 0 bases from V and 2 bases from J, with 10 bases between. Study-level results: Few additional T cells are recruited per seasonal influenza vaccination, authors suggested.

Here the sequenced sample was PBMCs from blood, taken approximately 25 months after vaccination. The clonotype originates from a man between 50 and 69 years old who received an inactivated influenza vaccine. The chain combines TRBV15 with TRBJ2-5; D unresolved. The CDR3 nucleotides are TGTGCCACCAGCAGAGATCGCGCAGTTCAAGAGACCCAGTACTTC. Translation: CATSRDRAVQETQYF.